This T cell receptor (beta chain) was identified during a study of Graves' ophthalmopathy and Graves' hyperthyroidism. Study-level background: Before any treatment, peripheral blood was taken at the initial diagnosis.

The CDR3 consists of 15 residues. Trimming at V came to 1 base and at J to 6 bases, leaving 5 bases not matched to a gene. Germline CDR1 MGHDK, CDR2 SYGVNS. The diagnostic workup employed clinical symptoms, serum thyroxine, TRAb, thyroid ultrasound and orbital computed tomography. PBMCs stemmed from 10 ml of fresh peripheral blood. Amplifying from RNA transcripts, the study obtained TCR beta CDR3 regions. HTBI primers served in a first-round RT-PCR, which a second-round multiplex PCR followed. TCRdb passed the multiplex PCR reads through MiXCR, listing each CDR3 protein once. Found here are roughly 700,000 distinct CDR3 sequences, 40% of them singletons; the top ten hold approximately 43%.

Sequenced: peripheral blood. V and J are TRBV25-1 and TRBJ1-2, with 10 bases lining up with TRBD1. This TCR derives from an adult man with Graves' ophthalmopathy. Here the CDR3 reads CASSELGGQGNGYTF. The CDR3, as DNA: TGTGCCAGCAGTGAATTAGGGGGACAGGGGAATGGCTACACCTTC.